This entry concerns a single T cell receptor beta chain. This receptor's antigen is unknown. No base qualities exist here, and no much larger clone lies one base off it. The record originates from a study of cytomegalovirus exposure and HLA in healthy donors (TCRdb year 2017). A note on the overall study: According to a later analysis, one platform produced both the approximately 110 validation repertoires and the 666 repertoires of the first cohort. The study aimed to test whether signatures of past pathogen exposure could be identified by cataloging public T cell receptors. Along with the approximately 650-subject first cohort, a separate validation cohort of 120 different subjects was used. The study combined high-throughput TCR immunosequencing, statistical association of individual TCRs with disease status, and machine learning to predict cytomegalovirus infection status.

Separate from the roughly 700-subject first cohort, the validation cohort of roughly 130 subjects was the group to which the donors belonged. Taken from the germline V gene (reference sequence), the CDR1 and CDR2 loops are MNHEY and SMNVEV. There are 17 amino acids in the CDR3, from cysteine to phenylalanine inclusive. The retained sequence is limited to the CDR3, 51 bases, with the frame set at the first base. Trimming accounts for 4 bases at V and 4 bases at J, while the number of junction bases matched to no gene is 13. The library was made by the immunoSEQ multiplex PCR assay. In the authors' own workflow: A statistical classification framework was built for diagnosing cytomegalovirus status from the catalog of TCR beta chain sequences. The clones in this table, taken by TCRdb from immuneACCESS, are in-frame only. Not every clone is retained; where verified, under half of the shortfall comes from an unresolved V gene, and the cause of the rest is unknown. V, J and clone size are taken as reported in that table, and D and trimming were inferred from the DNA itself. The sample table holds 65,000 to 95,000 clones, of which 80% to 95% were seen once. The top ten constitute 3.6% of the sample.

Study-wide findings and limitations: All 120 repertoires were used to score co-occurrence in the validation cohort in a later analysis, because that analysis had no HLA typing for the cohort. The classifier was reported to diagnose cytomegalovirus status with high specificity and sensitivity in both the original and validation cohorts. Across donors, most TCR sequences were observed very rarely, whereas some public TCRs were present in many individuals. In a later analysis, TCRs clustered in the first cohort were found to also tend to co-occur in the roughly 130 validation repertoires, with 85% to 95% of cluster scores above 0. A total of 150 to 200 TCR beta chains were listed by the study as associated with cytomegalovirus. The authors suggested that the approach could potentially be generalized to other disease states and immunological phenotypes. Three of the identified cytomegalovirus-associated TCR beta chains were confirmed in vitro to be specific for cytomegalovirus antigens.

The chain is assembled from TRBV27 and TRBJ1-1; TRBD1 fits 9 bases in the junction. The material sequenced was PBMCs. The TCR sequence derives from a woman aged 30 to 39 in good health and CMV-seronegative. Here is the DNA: TGTGCCAGCAGTTCTCTCGGGACAGGGTATGAAGCCACTGAAGCTTTCTTT. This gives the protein CASSSLGTGYEATEAFF.